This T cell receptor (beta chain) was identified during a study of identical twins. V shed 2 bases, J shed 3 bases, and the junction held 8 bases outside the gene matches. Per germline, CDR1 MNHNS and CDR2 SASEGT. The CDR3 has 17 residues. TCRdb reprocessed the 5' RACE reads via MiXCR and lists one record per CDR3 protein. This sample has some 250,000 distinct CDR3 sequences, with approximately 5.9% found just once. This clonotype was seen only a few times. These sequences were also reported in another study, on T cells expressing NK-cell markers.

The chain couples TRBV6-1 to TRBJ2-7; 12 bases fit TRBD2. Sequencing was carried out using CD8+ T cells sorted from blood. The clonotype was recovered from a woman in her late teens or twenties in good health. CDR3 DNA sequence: TGTGCCAGCAGTGAATCCCTAGCGGGAGGGGGACGCTACGAGCAGTACTTC. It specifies CASSESLAGGGRYEQYF.